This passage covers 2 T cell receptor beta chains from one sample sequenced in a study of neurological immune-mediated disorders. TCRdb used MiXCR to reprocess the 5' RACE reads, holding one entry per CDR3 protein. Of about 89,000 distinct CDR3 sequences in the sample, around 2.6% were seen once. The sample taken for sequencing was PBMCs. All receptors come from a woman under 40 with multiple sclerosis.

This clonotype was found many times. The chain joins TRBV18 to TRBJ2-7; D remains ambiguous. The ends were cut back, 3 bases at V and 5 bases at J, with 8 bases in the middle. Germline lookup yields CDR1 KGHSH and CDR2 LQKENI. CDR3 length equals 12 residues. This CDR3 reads CASSPWQDEQYF. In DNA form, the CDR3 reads TGTGCCAGCTCACCCTGGCAGGACGAGCAGTACTTC.

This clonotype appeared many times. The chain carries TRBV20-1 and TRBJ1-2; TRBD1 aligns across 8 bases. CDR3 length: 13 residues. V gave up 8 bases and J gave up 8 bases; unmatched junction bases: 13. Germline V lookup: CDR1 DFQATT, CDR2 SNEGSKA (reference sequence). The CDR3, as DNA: TGCAGTACCGAGGGACAGGCCGCCAGCGGCTACACCTTC. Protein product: CSTEGQAASGYTF.